These 22 T cell receptor beta chains were all obtained from the same sample, sequenced in a study of pediatric ulcerative colitis. The method was immunoSEQ multiplex PCR; TCRdb's version includes in-frame clones alone and lacks a portion of them. The table shows approximately 14,000 clones, with approximately 90% occurring only once. Material for sequencing was blood. These receptors all come from a boy aged 5 to 17 with moderate ulcerative colitis.

The V call is TRBV29-1, the J call TRBJ1-1, with TRBD1 matching over 10 bases. In germline, CDR1 is SQVTM, CDR2 ANQGSEA. The J segment lost 8 bases and the V segment lost 7 bases, leaving 13 bases of the junction unmatched. The CDR3 consists of 14 residues. DNA for the CDR3: TGCAGCGCTGACCGACGGGACAGGGGCCCAGAAGCTTTCTTT. This encodes CSADRRDRGPEAFF.

The chain recombines TRBV5-4 with TRBJ2-2; TRBD1 matches at 11 bases. Trimming took 5 bases from V and 1 from J; bases not matched to a gene: 4. Germline V gene sequence: CDR1 SGHNT, CDR2 YYREEE (reference sequence). CDR3 length equals 16 residues. The CDR3 bases are TGTGCCAGCAGAGACGGGACAGGGGGGAACACCGGGGAGCTGTTTTTT. Its protein is CASRDGTGGNTGELFF.

The genes are TRBV30 and TRBJ1-3; D is possibly TRBD1 (5 bases). The CDR3 runs to 13 residues. Trimming pared 4 bases from V and 0 bases from J, leaving 7 bases between. Germline lookup yields CDR1 GTSNPN and CDR2 SVGIG (reference sequence). This CDR3 is CAWTDSSGNTIYF. The CDR3 DNA reads TGTGCCTGGACCGACAGCTCTGGAAACACCATATATTTT.

The rearrangement links TRBV11-3 to TRBJ2-5; 7 nucleotides line up with TRBD2. Per germline, CDR1 SGHNT and CDR2 YENEEA. V dropped 10 bases and J dropped 2; count of bases not matched to a gene: 4. The CDR3 length is 12 residues. The CDR3 is CATSGGQETQYF. The DNA of the CDR3 is TGTGCCACCTCGGGGGGTCAAGAGACCCAGTACTTC.

The chain couples TRBV9 to TRBJ2-3; D call uncertain. The CDR3 loop spans 11 amino acids. Deletions cut 0 bases from V and 6 bases from J, with 2 bases between. The germline CDR1 and CDR2 sequences are SGDLS and YYNGEE. The CDR3 region has the DNA TGTGCCAGCAGCGTAGAGGATACGCAGTATTTT. This translates into CASSVEDTQYF.

This rearrangement joins TRBV4-1 to TRBJ2-5; 9 nucleotides match TRBD2. The V segment lost 3 bases and the J segment 4 bases; nucleotides outside the gene matches: 9. Germline CDR1 is MGHRA and CDR2 is YSYEKL. The CDR3 is 16 residues long. This CDR3 is CASSQERRLAVETQYF. The CDR3 DNA reads TGCGCCAGCAGCCAGGAGCGGAGACTAGCGGTAGAGACCCAGTACTTC.

This clone was recorded once. This sequence joins TRBV7-9 and TRBJ2-1, with unresolved D. The CDR3 totals 15 residues. V was shortened by 1 base and J by 0 bases, with 7 bases between the two germline ends. CDR1 is SEHNR and CDR2 is FQNEAQ in the germline V gene (reference sequence). The CDR3 region is CASSLGKSSYNEQFF. The DNA for the CDR3 is TGTGCCAGCAGCTTAGGAAAAAGCTCCTACAATGAGCAGTTCTTC.

The genes are TRBV2 and TRBJ2-7; D gene unclear. This CDR3 has 14 residues. Trimming took 6 bases from V and 0 from J, leaving 12 bases between them. From germline, CDR1 is SNHLY and CDR2 FYNNEI. Here the CDR3 reads CASRYLQSSYEQYF. CDR3 in DNA: TGTGCCAGCAGGTACTTACAGAGCTCCTACGAGCAGTACTTC.

J is TRBJ2-7 and V is TRBV27; 8 bases match TRBD2. The CDR3 spans 19 residues. Germline assignment: CDR1 MNHEY and CDR2 SMNVEV (reference sequence). Germline trimming cut 6 bases from V and 0 bases from J; bases unmatched to any gene: 19. The CDR3 region is CASRVLQGSERESSYEQYF. The CDR3 region has the DNA TGTGCCAGCAGGGTACTACAGGGATCGGAGCGGGAGTCCTCCTACGAGCAGTACTTC.

V is TRBV7-8 and J is TRBJ1-5; D gene uncertain. Trimming cost V 3 bases and J 0 bases, with 6 bases left between them. This CDR3 is 14 amino acids long. Germline V lookup: CDR1 SGHVS, CDR2 FQNEAQ. The CDR3 reads CASSFTDSNQPQHF. As DNA, the CDR3 is TGTGCCAGCAGCTTCACAGATAGCAATCAGCCCCAGCATTTT.

The chain is built from TRBV28 and TRBJ2-5, with a weak D call TRBD1 (6 bases). Germline CDR1 and CDR2: MDHEN and SYDVKM. CDR3 length: 16 residues. V was clipped by 7 bases and J by 1 base, with 19 bases between them. The CDR3 region is CASTRRLQGSQETQYF. CDR3 nucleotide sequence: TGTGCCAGCACCCGGAGATTACAGGGATCCCAAGAGACCCAGTACTTC.

The rearrangement joins TRBV14 to TRBJ2-2; 9 nucleotides match TRBD2. Germline V CDR1 and CDR2: SGHDN, FVKESK. Germline trimming cut 4 bases from V and 7 bases from J; bases unmatched to any gene: 7. The CDR3 runs 15 residues. CDR3 sequence reads: CASSPSLAGSGELFF. In DNA form, the CDR3 reads TGTGCCAGCAGCCCTTCGCTAGCGGGAAGCGGGGAGCTGTTTTTT.

The rearrangement links TRBV5-5 to TRBJ2-7, with D tentatively TRBD1 or TRBD2 (5 bases each). V lost 4 bases, J lost 2 bases, and 13 bases lay in between. The CDR3 sequence is 14 residues long. Germline lookup yields CDR1 SGHKS and CDR2 YYEKEE (reference sequence). The DNA for the CDR3 is TGTGCCAGCAGCATGGCAGGGAGAACCTACGAGCAGTACTTC. Its translation: CASSMAGRTYEQYF.

The chain has TRBV4-2 and TRBJ1-1; a possible D gene is TRBD1 (6 bases). Trimming pared 0 bases from V and 5 bases from J, leaving 13 bases between. The CDR3 runs to 15 residues. The V gene's germline CDR1 is LGHNA and CDR2 YNFKEQ. The CDR3 DNA reads as TGTGCCAGCAGCCAAGATGACAGGCAGGGAACTGAAGCTTTCTTT. This codes for CASSQDDRQGTEAFF.

This clone was detected only a few times. This chain links TRBV30 with TRBJ1-1; D is uncertain. The V gene's germline CDR1 is GTSNPN and CDR2 SVGIG (reference sequence). The CDR3 sequence is 11 residues long. The ends were cut back, 5 bases at V and 0 bases at J, with 4 bases in the middle. The CDR3: CAWGLNTEAFF. CDR3 DNA: TGTGCCTGGGGGTTGAACACTGAAGCTTTCTTT.

The chain links TRBV5-5 to TRBJ1-1; D gene uncertain. Trimming left V 0 bases short and J 0 bases short, with 3 bases between. This CDR3 has 13 amino acids. Germline V gene data show CDR1 as SGHKS and CDR2 as YYEKEE (reference sequence). The CDR3 loop is CASSLDVNTEAFF. The CDR3 bases are TGTGCCAGCAGCTTGGATGTGAACACTGAAGCTTTCTTT.

The CDR3 sequence: CASSQDRPGLAGQETQYF. In DNA form, the CDR3 reads TGCGCCAGCAGCCAAGATAGGCCCGGACTAGCGGGGCAAGAGACCCAGTACTTC. The gene calls are TRBV4-3 and TRBJ2-5; 12 nucleotides agree with TRBD2. The J segment lost 2 bases and the V segment lost 0 bases, leaving 7 bases of the junction unmatched. The germline V gene encodes CDR1 LGHNA and CDR2 YSLEER. The CDR3 covers 18 residues.

The J gene is TRBJ1-3, the V gene TRBV5-6; perhaps TRBD1 as D (5 bases). The V gene lost 6 bases and the J gene lost 2 bases, with 12 bases spanning the gap. Germline CDR1 SGHDT, CDR2 YYEEEE. CDR3 length equals 14 residues. The CDR3 protein is CASNRGGTGNTIYF. The CDR3 nucleotides read TGTGCCAGCAATCGGGGGGGAACTGGAAACACCATATATTTT.

This clone was seen a handful of times. The chain has TRBV4-1 and TRBJ1-5; D is unclear. V lost 4 bases and J 4 bases, leaving 14 bases between the germline ends. The CDR3 loop spans 15 amino acids. Germline V gives CDR1 MGHRA, CDR2 YSYEKL. CDR3 coding DNA: TGCGCCAGCAGCCCACCAGGTGGCCTAAATCAGCCCCAGCATTTT. Translated: CASSPPGGLNQPQHF.

The rearrangement links TRBV6-1 to TRBJ1-4, with D tentatively TRBD1 (6 bases). CDR1 and CDR2 (germline): MNHNS, SASEGT. V was cut by 2 bases and J by 8 bases, with 18 bases left in between. The CDR3 has 16 amino acids. The CDR3, as DNA: TGTGCCAGCAGTGAAATCGGACAGACGTCCCCGGAAAAACTGTTTTTT. The encoded protein is CASSEIGQTSPEKLFF.

The chain links TRBV5-1 to TRBJ2-1; tentatively, D is TRBD2 (6 bases). Trimming took 2 bases from V and 11 from J, leaving 8 bases between them. The CDR3 is 11 residues long. Germline CDR1 and CDR2: SGHRS and YFSETQ. The CDR3 loop reads CASSFGGKQFF. As DNA, the CDR3 is TGCGCCAGCAGCTTTGGCGGGAAGCAGTTCTTC.

In DNA form, the CDR3 reads TGTGCCAGCGTTGATGGGGGGAGGAGTGAGCAGTTCTTC. It translates to CASVDGGRSEQFF. J is TRBJ2-1 and V is TRBV2, with D maybe TRBD2 (6 bases). Germline-derived CDR1 and CDR2 are SNHLY and FYNNEI. V lost 8 bases and J 9 bases, leaving 17 bases between the germline ends. This CDR3 has 13 residues.